This T cell receptor beta chain was sequenced for a study of cytomegalovirus exposure and HLA in healthy donors. Overall study context: Earlier work reported 100 million or so unique TCR beta sequences from roughly 180 million T cells. Membership in the Caucasian-associated ancestry cluster was found for 81% of approximately 400 genotyped donors.

Regarding the study as a whole: For TCR beta chains, V- and J-gene trimming was later linked to a missense DCLRE1C variant. A further, later analysis showed that HLA-associated TCR beta chains (compared with equally common others) were more clonally expanded.

The ends were cut back, 6 bases at V and 1 base at J, with 11 bases in the middle. The CDR3 sequence is 14 residues long. In germline, CDR1 is LNHDA, CDR2 SQIVND (reference sequence). Details on this clone: Its specificity is not known.

Both 60 Vbeta primers and 13 Jbeta primers went into the PCR. The method was immunoSEQ multiplex PCR; TCRdb's version includes in-frame clones alone and lacks a portion of them. The sample records about 150,000 clones, around 84% being singletons. The clonotype comes from a middle-aged woman in good health and CMV-seropositive. The chain joins TRBV19 to TRBJ2-3; D unclear. Sequenced input: PBMCs. The CDR3: CASSHSFGTDTQYF. For the CDR3, the DNA is TGTGCCAGTAGCCATAGTTTTGGCACAGATACGCAGTATTTT.